A single T cell receptor beta chain is shown here with its context. The antigen remains undetermined. These data come from a study of cytomegalovirus exposure and HLA in healthy donors. Study findings and constraints: Common viral pathogens seemed, in a later analysis, to connect with several of the most significant clusters.

There were likely unrecorded immune exposures, though donors were nominally healthy when sampled. CDR1 and CDR2 (germline): SGHRS, YFSETQ. The CDR3 contains 16 residues. J was trimmed by 0 bases and V by 3 bases; bases with no gene match: 6. Amplification used 60 Vbeta primers and 13 Jbeta primers. TCRdb's copy holds only in-frame clones and misses some; the assay was immunoSEQ multiplex PCR. The table includes roughly 130,000 clones, about 80% detected once. This chain connects TRBV5-1 to TRBJ2-7; 10 positions match TRBD1. The sample taken for sequencing was PBMCs. This clonotype was obtained from a man aged 40-50 years in good health and CMV-seronegative. The CDR3 sequence is CASSSGQGVSSYEQYF. CDR3 in DNA: TGCGCCAGCAGCTCAGGACAGGGGGTGTCCTCCTACGAGCAGTACTTC. Drawing the rest from reference TRBV5-1 and TRBJ2-7, the complete variable domain is KAGVTQTPRYLIKTRGQQVTLSCSPISGHRSVSWYQQTPGQGLQFLFEYFSETQRNKGNFPGRFSGRQFSNSRSEMNVSTLELGDSALYLCASSSGQGVSSYEQYFGPGTRLTVT.